A selection of T cell receptor beta chains follows, all from one sample in a study of PD-1 blockade in classical Hodgkin lymphoma. Using immunoSEQ multiplex PCR, the repertoire was profiled, and TCRdb retains in-frame clones only, with some absent. The sample carries about 30,000 clones, 80% to 90% recorded once. The sample in question was CD4+ T cells from blood, obtained before the fourth cycle of nivolumab. The receptors originated from a human donor with classical Hodgkin lymphoma. Both conserved end residues are trimmed from each CDR3.

j_call v_call cdr3_aa
TRBJ2-2 TRBV5-1 ASSLGRAVTGELF
TRBJ1-1 TRBV7-9 ASSLGTDNTEAF
TRBJ1-5 TRBV10-1 ASSDEQHSPNQPQH
TRBJ1-4 TRBV6-6 ASSAREGGAKEKLF
TRBJ2-5 TRBV2 ASSDRLWQY
TRBJ2-1 TRBV25-1 ASSERGLSYNEQF
TRBJ1-5 TRBV2 ASSEDEGHQPQH
TRBJ1-2 TRBV19 ASSSTDRVGGYT
TRBJ2-5 TRBV5-1 ASSLVDSLRETQY
TRBJ1-2 TRBV23-1 ASRKWGGGGYYGYT
TRBJ1-2 TRBV5-1 ASSLAAGEDGYT
TRBJ2-2 TRBV7-9 ASSLGSDTGELF
TRBJ1-2 TRBV2 ASTQAAVYYGYT
TRBJ2-7 TRBV7-9 ASSLEGAGYEQY
TRBJ1-1 TRBV19 ASSIAPRWTGRGTEAF
TRBJ2-7 TRBV7-8 ASSDPQKAEQY
TRBJ2-1 TRBV5-6 ASTFTLGDEQF
TRBJ2-2 TRBV6-4 ASSDSQRTGELF